This T cell receptor beta chain was identified in a study of identical twins. Germline V CDR1 and CDR2: SGHDT, YYEEEE. This CDR3 contains 12 residues. V gave up 3 bases and J gave up 7 bases, with 8 bases separating them. TCRdb redid the calling of the 5' RACE reads with MiXCR, one entry per CDR3 protein. Here the sample spans about 730,000 distinct CDR3 sequences, 21% being singletons. The data also belong to a second study, concerning T cells expressing NK-cell markers. From that report: The study drew TCR beta repertoires from sorted CD3+CD56+NKG2C+, CD3+CD56+NKG2C- and CD3+CD56-NKG2C+ T cells.

The rearrangement links TRBV5-6 to TRBJ2-4, with D unclear. Material for sequencing was PBMCs. This sequence originates from a woman between 18 and 30 years old in good health. CDR3 DNA: TGTGCCAGCAGCTGGAATACGAACATTCAGTACTTC. It encodes CASSWNTNIQYF.